Below are 13 T cell receptor beta chains sequenced from a single sample in a study of molecular identifiers for immune sequencing clone quantification. TCRdb reanalysed the PCR reads using MiXCR and keeps one entry per CDR3 protein. Seen here are 460,000 or so distinct CDR3 sequences, over 20% observed once, and the top ten hold 0.7% to 0.95%. Source material: naive CD8+ T cells from blood, with Jurkat cell RNA spiked in. Regarding subset: FACS-sorted CD8+CD4-CCR7+CD45RA+ naive T cells. The receptors stem from a human donor in good health. Some libraries in this study had Jurkat cell RNA spiked in.

As regards this clonotype: The junction departs from the called germline gene at one end, perhaps through a read error. The CDR3 reads CSARGLAYYEQYF. The CDR3 DNA sequence: TGCAGTGCCAGAGGACTAGCCTACTACGAGCAGTACTTC. The chain employs TRBV20-1 and TRBJ2-7; TRBD2 agrees at 8 bases. The CDR3 extends over 13 amino acids. Germline V gives CDR1 DFQATT, CDR2 SNEGSKA (reference sequence).

The chain has TRBV27 and TRBJ1-1, with a tentative D call TRBD1 (5 bases). Trimming took off 0 bases at V and 7 bases at J, with 18 bases between the two ends. Germline lookup yields CDR1 MNHEY and CDR2 SMNVEV (reference sequence). This CDR3 contains 16 residues. The CDR3 bases are TGTGCCAGCAGTTTATCGGCCCCCCAGGGATGGGGTGAAGCTTTCTTT. It yields the protein CASSLSAPQGWGEAFF.

This clonotype was observed many times. This chain uses TRBV18 with TRBJ2-1; 8 bases are a match to TRBD2. The CDR3 has 12 amino acids. The trim removed 6 bases at V and 9 bases at J, leaving 4 bases unmatched. Germline CDR1 and CDR2: KGHSH and LQKENI. CDR3 amino acids: CASSPGGGEQFF. For the CDR3, the DNA is TGTGCCAGCTCCCCCGGGGGGGGTGAGCAGTTCTTC.

The chain is built from TRBV12-3 or TRBV12-4 and TRBJ2-1, with 10 bases identical to TRBD1. The length of the CDR3 is 19 residues. Unmatched junction bases numbered 13, after V lost 4 bases and J lost 1 base. The CDR3 loop reads CASSSPRDRGPSSYNEQFF. CDR3 coding DNA: TGTGCCAGCAGTTCCCCCCGGGACAGGGGTCCGAGTTCCTACAATGAGCAGTTCTTC.

As to this clonotype: A much larger clone sits a single nucleotide away, making a read error possible. The V gene is TRBV27, the J gene TRBJ1-1; 8 bases line up with TRBD1. J was trimmed by 7 bases and V by 3 bases; bases with no gene match: 4. The length of the CDR3 is 13 residues. Germline V gene lookup returns CDR1 MNHEY and CDR2 SMNVEV (reference sequence). The CDR3 loop reads CASSFRGHGEAFF. The CDR3 region has the DNA TGTGCCAGCAGTTTCAGGGGGCACGGTGAAGCTTTCTTT.

The table lists this clonotype with a count of one. This may be a read error, as it is one base from a much larger clone. V is TRBV20-1 and J is TRBJ1-4; 7 bases align to TRBD1. The CDR3 covers 15 residues. The germline V gene has CDR1 DFQATT and CDR2 SNEGSKA (reference sequence). CDR3 amino acids: CSARDLAGGEEKRFF. The CDR3 nucleotides read TGCAGTGCTAGAGATCTAGCAGGGGGTGAGGAAAAACGGTTTTTT.

The rearrangement uses TRBV6-5 and TRBJ2-5; 12 bases fit TRBD2. Germline V gives CDR1 MNHEY, CDR2 SVGAGI. This CDR3 has 16 amino acids. V gave up 2 bases and J gave up 4 bases; unmatched junction bases: 5. The CDR3 sequence: CASSYGLAGGRETQYF. CDR3 in DNA: TGTGCCAGCAGTTACGGCCTAGCGGGAGGGCGAGAGACCCAGTACTTC.

This clonotype appeared once. Possible read error: a much larger clone is one base away. The chain couples TRBV6-5 to TRBJ2-1; 10 nucleotides line up with TRBD1. This CDR3 has 13 residues. Per germline, CDR1 MNHEY and CDR2 SVGAGI. The CDR3 loop is CASRRTGGNEQSF. The DNA for the CDR3 is TGTGCCAGCAGGAGGACAGGGGGGAATGAGCAGTCCTTC.

This clonotype was detected only a few times. J is TRBJ1-1 and V is TRBV10-2, with D perhaps TRBD1 (5 bases). CDR3 length: 15 residues. Trimming removed 2 bases from V and 4 bases from J, with 14 bases in between. Germline CDR1 WSHSY, CDR2 SAAADI. DNA of the CDR3: TGCGCCAGCAGTGAGACAAGGGCCGGGGGCACTGAAGCTTTCTTT. Protein: CASSETRAGGTEAFF.

A note on this clonotype: Germline and junction disagree at one end, which may indicate a read error. V is TRBV7-9 and J is TRBJ2-5, with D perhaps matching TRBD1 or TRBD2 (6 bases each). Germline V gene lookup returns CDR1 SEHNR and CDR2 FQNEAQ (reference sequence). This CDR3 has 16 amino acids. Written as DNA, the CDR3 is TGTGCCAGCAGCTGGGGGGCCACTCTAGCTCAAGAGGCCCAGTACTTC. Residues: CASSWGATLAQEAQYF. Looking up the rest from reference TRBV7-9 and TRBJ2-5 gives the full variable domain: DTGVSQNPRHKITKRGQNVTFRCDPISEHNRLYWYRQTLGQGPEFLTYFQNEAQLEKSRLLSDRFSAERPKGSFSTLEIQRTEQGDSAMYLCASSWGATLAQEAQYFGPGTRLLVL.

This clonotype was observed many times. The chain couples TRBV4-3 to TRBJ1-6, with D possibly TRBD1 on 5 matching bases. The CDR3 covers 14 residues. V dropped 3 bases and J dropped 7 bases, with 10 bases sitting between them. CDR1 and CDR2 (germline): LGHNA, YSLEER. The CDR3 DNA is TGCGCCAGCAGCCAGGGACTGATGAATTCACCCCTCCACTTT. This codes for CASSQGLMNSPLHF.

This clonotype was recorded many times. V and J are TRBV12-3 or TRBV12-4 and TRBJ1-4; D remains unclear. The ends were cut back, 2 bases at V and 8 bases at J, with 9 bases in the middle. CDR3 size: 13 residues. The CDR3 DNA is TGTGCCAGCAGTTTATCCGATTACGAAAAACTGTTTTTT. It specifies CASSLSDYEKLFF.

This clonotype was recorded many times. The CDR3 region is CASSLPGYTGELFF. Here the CDR3 DNA reads TGTGCCAGCAGCTTGCCAGGGTACACCGGGGAGCTGTTTTTT. The rearrangement uses TRBV5-4 and TRBJ2-2; D might be TRBD1 (5 bases). The CDR3 spans 14 residues. The V gene's germline CDR1 is SGHNT and CDR2 YYREEE (reference sequence). V gave up 1 base and J gave up 3 bases, with 7 bases separating them.